What follows are 31 T cell receptor beta chains derived from one specimen sequenced in a study of shared clonotypes between healthy human individuals. Sequencing used immunoSEQ multiplex PCR; TCRdb keeps in-frame clones, though not all of them. The data show about 2.3 million clones, with just under 95% seen just once and approximately 0.39% held by the top ten. The specimen sequenced was naive CD4+ T cells from PBMCs. Documented subset: CD45RA+ positively selected. These receptors all come from a young man in good health. Some clones in this sample may be carry-over from other donors' samples.

Only a few counts were recorded for this clone. This CDR3 is also generated by other DNA sequences in the sample. CDR3 in amino acids: CASSSDRGSYEQYF. Here the CDR3 DNA reads TGTGCCAGCAGCTCGGACAGGGGATCCTACGAGCAGTACTTC. J is TRBJ2-7 and V is TRBV7-2; 9 nucleotides match TRBD1. Trimming removed 4 bases from V and 1 base from J; junction bases left unmatched: 2. The CDR3 length is 14 residues. Germline CDR1 reads SGHTA; CDR2 reads FQGNSA.

This sequence joins TRBV10-1 and TRBJ1-2, with 11 bases fitting TRBD1. J lost 8 bases, V lost 6 bases, and 5 bases had no gene match. Germline CDR1 and CDR2: WNHNN and SYGVQD (reference sequence). The CDR3 has 13 amino acids. CDR3 sequence (DNA): TGCGCCAGCAGCGGGACAGGGGGATTAGGCTACACCTTC. It is translated as CASSGTGGLGYTF.

The rearrangement joins TRBV2 to TRBJ2-2; TRBD1 aligns across 9 bases. This CDR3 is built from 15 residues. V was pared by 4 bases and J by 1 base, with 1 base of the junction left unmatched. Germline V gene data show CDR1 as SNHLY and CDR2 as FYNNEI. CDR3 nucleotides: TGTGCCAGCAGTGCGGGACAGGGGAACACCGGGGAGCTGTTTTTT. Amino acids: CASSAGQGNTGELFF. Based on the CDR3 plus reference TRBV2 and TRBJ2-2, the full variable domain is EPEVTQTPSHQVTQMGQEVILRCVPISNHLYFYWYRQILGQKVEFLVSFYNNEISEKSEIFDDQFSVERPDGSNFTLKIRSTKLEDSAMYFCASSAGQGNTGELFFGEGSRLTVL.

This clone has only one observation. As DNA, the CDR3 is TGTGCCACCAGGGGGGTGGGGCAGGGGGTTCCAGAGACCCAGTACTTC. Protein: CATRGVGQGVPETQYF. The chain couples TRBV15 to TRBJ2-5; 7 nucleotides align to TRBD1. This CDR3 spans 16 amino acids. V lost 6 bases to trimming and J lost 4 bases; unmatched junction nucleotides: 14. Germline lookup yields CDR1 LNHNV and CDR2 YYDKDF (reference sequence).

The chain recombines TRBV29-1 with TRBJ2-3, with D perhaps given as TRBD1 or TRBD2 (5 bases each). Trimming removed 6 bases from V and 6 bases from J, with 19 bases in between. The CDR3 consists of 14 residues. Germline V gene lookup returns CDR1 SQVTM and CDR2 ANQGSEA. The CDR3: CSVATGTGTDTQYF. Here the CDR3 DNA reads TGCAGCGTCGCCACTGGGACGGGTACGGATACGCAGTATTTT.

The chain joins TRBV4-1 to TRBJ1-5; the D is unclear. The CDR3 extends over 15 amino acids. Germline loops: CDR1 MGHRA, CDR2 YSYEKL. The V and J ends lost 1 base and 6 bases respectively, with 13 bases between them. The CDR3 sequence is CASSQGVAGAQPQHF. The DNA for the CDR3 is TGCGCCAGCAGCCAAGGAGTGGCAGGCGCTCAGCCCCAGCATTTT.

The chain carries TRBV5-1 and TRBJ2-5; 14 bases align to TRBD2. Unmatched junction bases numbered 4, after V lost 0 bases and J lost 3 bases. There are 17 residues in the CDR3. Per germline, CDR1 SGHRS and CDR2 YFSETQ. CDR3 coding DNA: TGCGCCAGCAGCTTGGGCGGGGGACTAGCGGGAGAAGAGACCCAGTACTTC. Translated, it gives CASSLGGGLAGEETQYF.

A word on this clone: At the DNA level, this CDR3 is encoded by other sequences in the same sample as well. This chain links TRBV9 with TRBJ1-3, with D perhaps matching TRBD1 (5 bases). Looked up from germline, CDR1 is SGDLS and CDR2 is YYNGEE. Trimming cost V 2 bases and J 0 bases, with 6 bases left between them. The CDR3 is 14 amino acids. The DNA of the CDR3 is TGTGCCAGCAGCGTCACAGGCTCTGGAAACACCATATATTTT. It is translated as CASSVTGSGNTIYF. Using reference TRBV9 and TRBJ1-3 for the parts outside the CDR3, the full variable domain is DSGVTQTPKHLITATGQRVTLRCSPRSGDLSVYWYQQSLDQGLQFLIQYYNGEERAKGNILERFSAQQFPDLHSELNLSSLELGDSALYFCASSVTGSGNTIYFGEGSWLTVV.

The chain has TRBV9 and TRBJ2-4, with 12 nucleotides matching TRBD2. With V trimmed by 0 bases and J by 9 bases, 1 base remained unmatched. In germline, CDR1 is SGDLS, CDR2 YYNGEE. The CDR3 runs 14 residues. Here the CDR3 DNA reads TGTGCCAGCAGCGTAGAACTAGCGGGAGGCATTCAGTACTTC. Translated, it gives CASSVELAGGIQYF.

V and J are TRBV25-1 and TRBJ2-3; D is uncertain. V was clipped by 4 bases and J by 1 base, with 15 bases between them. This CDR3 has 16 amino acids. Looked up from germline, CDR1 is MGHDK and CDR2 is SYGVNS. This CDR3 reads CASSGFRDGRTDTQYF. CDR3 coding DNA: TGTGCCAGCAGTGGGTTTCGTGACGGGCGCACAGATACGCAGTATTTT.

This chain links TRBV4-3 with TRBJ2-1; tentatively, D is TRBD1 or TRBD2 (5 bases each). The CDR3 has 16 amino acids. Trimming took off 4 bases at V and 2 bases at J, with 15 bases between the two ends. Germline lookup yields CDR1 LGHNA and CDR2 YSLEER. The CDR3 DNA follows: TGCGCCAGCAGCCGGCACCGGGACCCTCCCTACAATGAGCAGTTCTTC. This translates into CASSRHRDPPYNEQFF.

This chain connects TRBV4-1 to TRBJ2-5, with 10 bases matching TRBD1. TRBJ2-7 explains the end of the DNA better; the J call may be wrong. CDR3 size: 14 residues. Germline CDR1 and CDR2: MGHRA and YSYEKL. The CDR3 here is CASSLGQGTYEQYF. The CDR3 DNA sequence: TGCGCCAGCAGCCTGGGACAGGGGACCTACGAGCAGTACTTC.

This chain links TRBV5-1 with TRBJ2-5; TRBD2 aligns across 12 bases. Trimming took 0 bases from V and 3 from J; bases not matched to a gene: 6. This CDR3 spans 17 amino acids. Per germline, CDR1 SGHRS and CDR2 YFSETQ. CDR3 loop: CASSLVLAGGTKETQYF. CDR3 sequence (DNA): TGCGCCAGCAGCTTGGTACTAGCGGGAGGTACCAAAGAGACCCAGTACTTC.

This chain joins TRBV28 and TRBJ2-1; 8 positions agree with TRBD2. Germline lookup yields CDR1 MDHEN and CDR2 SYDVKM. The V segment lost 6 bases and the J segment 8 bases; nucleotides outside the gene matches: 12. The CDR3 is made up of 15 amino acids. As DNA, the CDR3 is TGTGCCAGCAGCGCCCCGGGACTAGGCGGCGATGAGCAGTTCTTC. It encodes CASSAPGLGGDEQFF.

The V and J genes are TRBV14 and TRBJ2-1; TRBD1 agrees at 10 bases. CDR3 length: 13 amino acids. Germline loops: CDR1 SGHDN, CDR2 FVKESK. V was pared by 4 bases and J by 14 bases, with 8 bases of the junction left unmatched. The CDR3 sequence is CASSLLSGTGEFF. In DNA form, the CDR3 reads TGTGCCAGCAGCCTCCTAAGCGGGACAGGGGAGTTCTTC.

This clone was recorded once. Other DNA sequences within the sample encode an identical CDR3. The J gene is TRBJ2-1, the V gene TRBV9; 8 bases align to TRBD2. The J segment lost 1 base and the V segment lost 2 bases, leaving 2 bases of the junction unmatched. The V gene's germline CDR1 is SGDLS and CDR2 YYNGEE. The CDR3 has 15 amino acids. This chain's CDR3 is CASSVTSGSYNEQFF. The CDR3 DNA follows: TGTGCCAGCAGCGTCACTAGCGGATCCTACAATGAGCAGTTCTTC.

V is TRBV5-1 and J is TRBJ2-7, with TRBD1 as a possible D gene (6 bases). This CDR3 contains 15 residues. With 0 bases removed from V and 1 base from J, the gap between germline ends came to 11 bases. Looked up from germline, CDR1 is SGHRS and CDR2 is YFSETQ. CDR3 nucleotides: TGCGCCAGCAGCTTGGCAATTGGACAGTCCTACGAGCAGTACTTC. Translated: CASSLAIGQSYEQYF.

The rearrangement joins TRBV29-1 to TRBJ2-4; 8 bases match TRBD2. Trimming took 0 bases from V and 3 from J; bases not matched to a gene: 7. CDR3 length equals 16 residues. Germline-derived CDR1 and CDR2 are SQVTM and ANQGSEA. The CDR3 region has the DNA TGCAGCGTTGAAGAGGAAATAGCGGGATTCAAAAACATTCAGTACTTC. As protein: CSVEEEIAGFKNIQYF.

This chain joins TRBV6-1 and TRBJ1-1; 7 bases are shared with TRBD1. Germline CDR1 MNHNS, CDR2 SASEGT. The J segment lost 3 bases and the V segment lost 5 bases, leaving 3 bases of the junction unmatched. The CDR3 length is 13 residues. CDR3 in amino acids: CASSKTGDTEAFF. The CDR3 DNA follows: TGTGCCAGCAGTAAAACAGGGGACACTGAAGCTTTCTTT.

As concerns this clone: The same CDR3 can be traced to other DNA sequences in this sample. This chain links TRBV6-6 with TRBJ2-6, with D unresolved. The V end was cut by 6 bases, the J end by 4 bases, with 4 bases between. The germline CDR1 and CDR2 sequences are MNHNY and SVGAGI (reference sequence). CDR3 length equals 12 residues. CDR3 sequence (DNA): TGTGCCAGCAGCCCCGGGGCCAACGTCCTGACTTTC. It yields the protein CASSPGANVLTF.

This clone has just one count. This chain connects TRBV29-1 to TRBJ2-5; the match to TRBD1 covers 7 bases. The J call may be in error: the DNA end matches TRBJ2-7 better. Germline V gene sequence: CDR1 SQVTM, CDR2 ANQGSEA. CDR3 length: 13 residues. The DNA of the CDR3 is TGCAGCGTTATACAGGGGTTGTCCTACGAGCAGTACTTC. It yields the protein CSVIQGLSYEQYF.

This chain's CDR3 is CASSYQVPSRQETQYF. CDR3 coding DNA: TGTGCCAGCAGTTACCAGGTGCCATCTCGCCAAGAGACCCAGTACTTC. The chain uses TRBV6-7 and TRBJ2-5, with D uncertain. TRBV6-7 is assigned to the ORF class and has an uncertain function. Trimming took off 2 bases at V and 1 base at J, with 14 bases between the two ends. This CDR3 is built from 16 residues.

This sequence joins TRBV5-1 and TRBJ2-1; TRBD2 aligns across 11 bases. In germline, CDR1 is SGHRS, CDR2 YFSETQ. The CDR3 loop spans 17 amino acids. The V segment lost 0 bases and the J segment 7 bases; nucleotides outside the gene matches: 9. For the CDR3, the DNA is TGCGCCAGCAGCTTGGAGGGACTAGCGGAGTCTCTTAATGAGCAGTTCTTC. Its protein product is CASSLEGLAESLNEQFF.

V gene TRBV7-2 combines with J gene TRBJ1-4; D possibly corresponds to TRBD1 (6 bases). From germline, CDR1 is SGHTA and CDR2 FQGNSA. The CDR3 sequence is 14 residues long. Trimming cost V 5 bases and J 4 bases, with 11 bases left between them. The CDR3 is CASSPEGGNEKLFF. The CDR3 DNA follows: TGTGCCAGCAGCCCTGAAGGGGGTAATGAAAAACTGTTTTTT.

This chain links TRBV2 with TRBJ1-3, with D uncertain. CDR3 length: 14 residues. Germline V gives CDR1 SNHLY, CDR2 FYNNEI. Trimming removed 5 bases from V and 0 bases from J, with 8 bases in between. The CDR3, as DNA: TGTGCCAGCAGTATAGCGTACTCTGGAAACACCATATATTTT. Amino acids: CASSIAYSGNTIYF.

This clone has just one count. This chain connects TRBV7-8 to TRBJ2-2, with TRBD2 matching 9 bases. CDR3 length equals 15 residues. With 8 bases clipped from V and 3 bases from J, the junction kept 7 bases outside the gene matches. The germline CDR1 and CDR2 sequences are SGHVS and FQNEAQ. The CDR3 nucleotides are TGTGCCAGCGTTTCAGGACTAGCGTACACCGGGGAGCTGTTTTTT. This translates into CASVSGLAYTGELFF.

V is TRBV5-1 and J is TRBJ2-1; D is tentatively TRBD1 or TRBD2 (6 bases each). This CDR3 region has 14 residues. V was cut by 7 bases and J by 5 bases, with 16 bases left in between. The germline V gene encodes CDR1 SGHRS and CDR2 YFSETQ. CDR3 bases: TGCGCCAGCTCCCCCGGGGGCCTCGACAATGAGCAGTTCTTC. Protein product: CASSPGGLDNEQFF.

CDR3 in DNA: TGTGCCAGCAGCGTACAGGGTGGTACTAATGAAAAACTGTTTTTT. This encodes CASSVQGGTNEKLFF. J is TRBJ1-4 and V is TRBV9; tentatively, D is TRBD1 (5 bases). CDR1 is SGDLS, CDR2 YYNGEE, per germline. The CDR3 is made up of 15 amino acids. The V end was cut by 1 base, the J end by 2 bases, with 9 bases between.

This chain joins TRBV7-2 and TRBJ1-2, with a weak D call TRBD1 (6 bases). The CDR3 covers 15 residues. The ends were cut back, 7 bases at V and 1 base at J, with 16 bases in the middle. Germline CDR1 is SGHTA and CDR2 is FQGNSA. CDR3 region: CASILPQGLNYGYTF. The CDR3 bases are TGTGCCAGCATCCTCCCTCAGGGGCTTAACTATGGCTACACCTTC.

The count of this clone is one. The rearrangement uses TRBV6-6 and TRBJ1-3, with D unclear. Germline V lookup: CDR1 MNHNY, CDR2 SVGAGI (reference sequence). V lost 7 bases to trimming and J lost 4 bases, with 14 bases between them. This CDR3 spans 14 amino acids. This CDR3 reads CASTFGGSGNTIYF. The DNA of the CDR3 is TGTGCCAGCACCTTCGGAGGGTCCGGAAACACCATATATTTT.

The V and J genes are TRBV29-1 and TRBJ2-1, with D perhaps given as TRBD1 or TRBD2 (5 bases each). Germline V gene data show CDR1 as SQVTM and CDR2 as ANQGSEA. CDR3 size: 14 residues. The germline V and J ends were trimmed by 6 bases and 15 bases, with 27 bases remaining between them. For the CDR3, the DNA is TGCAGCGTGGCCGGGACCCTTGGGGTTTTAGAGGGGTTCTTC. Protein product: CSVAGTLGVLEGFF.